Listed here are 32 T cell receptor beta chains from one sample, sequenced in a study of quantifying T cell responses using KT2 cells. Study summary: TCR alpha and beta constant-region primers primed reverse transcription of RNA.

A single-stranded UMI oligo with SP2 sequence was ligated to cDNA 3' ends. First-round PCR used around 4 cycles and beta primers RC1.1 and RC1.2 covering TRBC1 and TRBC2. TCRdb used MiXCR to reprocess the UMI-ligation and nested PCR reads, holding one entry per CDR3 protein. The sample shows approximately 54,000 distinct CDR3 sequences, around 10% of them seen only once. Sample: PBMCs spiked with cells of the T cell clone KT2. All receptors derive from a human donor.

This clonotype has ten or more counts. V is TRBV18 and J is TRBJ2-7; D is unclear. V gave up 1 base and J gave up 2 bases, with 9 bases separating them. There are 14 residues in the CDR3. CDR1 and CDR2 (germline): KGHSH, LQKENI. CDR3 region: CASSPQGTTYEQYF. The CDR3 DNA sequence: TGTGCCAGCTCACCACAGGGAACTACCTACGAGCAGTACTTC.

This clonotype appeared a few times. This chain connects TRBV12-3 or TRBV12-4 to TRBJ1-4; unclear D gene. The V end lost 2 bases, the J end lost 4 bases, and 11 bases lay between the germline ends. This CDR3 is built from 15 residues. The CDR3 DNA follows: TGTGCCAGCAGTTTAACTAAGGGCCTTAATGAAAAACTGTTTTTT. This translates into CASSLTKGLNEKLFF.

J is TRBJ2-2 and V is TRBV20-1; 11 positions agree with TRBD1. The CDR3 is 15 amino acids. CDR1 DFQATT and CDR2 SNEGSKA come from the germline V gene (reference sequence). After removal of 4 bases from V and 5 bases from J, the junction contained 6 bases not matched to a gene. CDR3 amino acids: CSANGQGAQTGELFF. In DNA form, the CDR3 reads TGCAGTGCTAACGGACAGGGGGCGCAAACCGGGGAGCTGTTTTTT.

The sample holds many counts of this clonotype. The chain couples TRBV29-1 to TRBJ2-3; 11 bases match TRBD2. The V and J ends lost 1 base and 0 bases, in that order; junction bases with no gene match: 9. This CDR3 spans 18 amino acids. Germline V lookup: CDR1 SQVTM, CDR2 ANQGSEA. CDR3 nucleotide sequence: TGCAGCGTTGAAGTACTAGCGGGAGTTCGACGTAGCACAGATACGCAGTATTTT. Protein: CSVEVLAGVRRSTDTQYF.

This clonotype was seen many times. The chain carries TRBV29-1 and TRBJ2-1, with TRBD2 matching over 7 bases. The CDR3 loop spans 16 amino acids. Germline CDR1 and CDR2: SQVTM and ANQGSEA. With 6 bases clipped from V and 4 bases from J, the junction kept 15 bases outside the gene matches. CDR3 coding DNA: TGCAGCGTCACCTCCGGCGGGGGAGCCCCTTACAATGAGCAGTTCTTC. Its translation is CSVTSGGGAPYNEQFF.

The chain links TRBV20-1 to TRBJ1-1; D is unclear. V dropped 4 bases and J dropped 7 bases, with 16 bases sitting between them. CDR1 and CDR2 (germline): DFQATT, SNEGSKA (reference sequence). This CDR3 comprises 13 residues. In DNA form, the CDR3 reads TGCAGTGCTATTAGGAGGTCAACGTATGAAGCTTTCTTT. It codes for CSAIRRSTYEAFF.

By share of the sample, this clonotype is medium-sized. CDR3 sequence reads: CASSFTGGRADTQYF. CDR3 bases: TGTGCCAGCAGTTTCACTGGAGGGCGCGCAGATACGCAGTATTTT. This chain uses TRBV27 with TRBJ2-3, with D possibly being TRBD2 (6 bases). Germline-derived CDR1 and CDR2 are MNHEY and SMNVEV (reference sequence). The CDR3 covers 15 residues. V dropped 3 bases and J dropped 4 bases, with 14 bases sitting between them.

CDR3: CASSSNRPNYGYTF. The CDR3 DNA reads TGTGCCAGCAGTTCGAACAGGCCTAACTATGGCTACACCTTC. The V and J genes are TRBV12-3 or TRBV12-4 and TRBJ1-2; D is possibly TRBD1 (5 bases). The CDR3 covers 14 residues. V dropped 4 bases and J dropped 0 bases, with 9 bases sitting between them.

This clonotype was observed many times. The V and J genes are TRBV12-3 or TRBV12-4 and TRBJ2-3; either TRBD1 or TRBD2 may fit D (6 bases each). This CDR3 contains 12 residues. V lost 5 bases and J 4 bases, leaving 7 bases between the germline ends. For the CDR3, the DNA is TGTGCCAGCAGTGGGGGGCCAGATACGCAGTATTTT. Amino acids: CASSGGPDTQYF.

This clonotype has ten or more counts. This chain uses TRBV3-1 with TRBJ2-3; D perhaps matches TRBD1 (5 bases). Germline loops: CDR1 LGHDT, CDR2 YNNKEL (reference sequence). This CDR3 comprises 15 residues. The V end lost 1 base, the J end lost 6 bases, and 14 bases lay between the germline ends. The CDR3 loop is CASSQVALGADTQYF. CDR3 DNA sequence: TGTGCCAGCAGCCAAGTAGCCCTTGGGGCGGATACGCAGTATTTT.

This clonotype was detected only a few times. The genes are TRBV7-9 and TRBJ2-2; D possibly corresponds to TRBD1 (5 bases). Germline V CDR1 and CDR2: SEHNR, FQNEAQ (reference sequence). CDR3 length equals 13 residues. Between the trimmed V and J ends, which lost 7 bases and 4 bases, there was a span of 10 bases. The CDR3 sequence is CASNWGGTGELFF. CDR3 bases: TGTGCCAGCAATTGGGGCGGCACCGGGGAGCTGTTTTTT.

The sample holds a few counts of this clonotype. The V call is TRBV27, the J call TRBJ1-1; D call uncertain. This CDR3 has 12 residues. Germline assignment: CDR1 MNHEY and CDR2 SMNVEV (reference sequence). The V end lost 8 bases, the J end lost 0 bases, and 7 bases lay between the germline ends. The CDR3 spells CASGPLNTEAFF. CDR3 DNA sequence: TGTGCCAGCGGCCCACTGAACACTGAAGCTTTCTTT.

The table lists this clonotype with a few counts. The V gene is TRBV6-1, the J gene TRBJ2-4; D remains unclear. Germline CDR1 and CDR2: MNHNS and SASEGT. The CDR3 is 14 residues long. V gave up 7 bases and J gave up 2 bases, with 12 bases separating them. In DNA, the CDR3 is TGTGCCAGCATTGGCCCAGGATCCAAAAACATTCAGTACTTC. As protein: CASIGPGSKNIQYF.

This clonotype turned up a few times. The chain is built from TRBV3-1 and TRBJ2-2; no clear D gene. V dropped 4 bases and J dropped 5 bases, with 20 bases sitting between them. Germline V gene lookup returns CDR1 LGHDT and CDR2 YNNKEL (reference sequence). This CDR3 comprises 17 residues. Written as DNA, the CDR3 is TGTGCCAGCAGCCCTACTTTGGCTAGTCTGGGTACCGGGGAGCTGTTTTTT. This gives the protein CASSPTLASLGTGELFF.

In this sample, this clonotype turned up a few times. The CDR3 loop is CASSRLLGKETQYF. CDR3 bases: TGCGCCAGCAGCCGCCTACTAGGCAAAGAGACCCAGTACTTC. The J gene is TRBJ2-5, the V gene TRBV4-1; D is possibly TRBD2 (5 bases). The CDR3 runs to 14 residues. The germline CDR1 and CDR2 sequences are MGHRA and YSYEKL. V shed 4 bases and J shed 3 bases, with 12 bases lying between them.

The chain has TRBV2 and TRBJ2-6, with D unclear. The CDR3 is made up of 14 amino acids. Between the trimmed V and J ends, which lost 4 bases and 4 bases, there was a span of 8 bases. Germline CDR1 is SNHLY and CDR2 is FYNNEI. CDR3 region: CASSVLSGANVLTF. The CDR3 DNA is TGTGCCAGCAGTGTCCTTTCCGGGGCCAACGTCCTGACTTTC.

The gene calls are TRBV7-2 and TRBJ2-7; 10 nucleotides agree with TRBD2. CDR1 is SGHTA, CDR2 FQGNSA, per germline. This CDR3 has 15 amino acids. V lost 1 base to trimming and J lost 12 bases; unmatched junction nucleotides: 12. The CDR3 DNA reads TGTGCCAGCAGCTTAGACCCCAGCGGGAGGGGGCTTGGGTACTTC. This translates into CASSLDPSGRGLGYF.

This CDR3 is CASSQLAGTEAFF. The CDR3 DNA reads TGTGCCAGCAGCCAACTGGCAGGGACTGAAGCTTTCTTT. V and J are TRBV3-1 and TRBJ1-1; D may be TRBD1 (5 bases). The V end lost 2 bases, the J end lost 5 bases, and 9 bases lay between the germline ends. CDR1 LGHDT and CDR2 YNNKEL come from the germline V gene (reference sequence). The length of the CDR3 is 13 residues.

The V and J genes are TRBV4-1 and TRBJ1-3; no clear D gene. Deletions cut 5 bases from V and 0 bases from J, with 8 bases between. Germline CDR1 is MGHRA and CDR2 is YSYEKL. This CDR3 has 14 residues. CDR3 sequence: CASSEINSGNTIYF. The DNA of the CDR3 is TGCGCCAGCAGCGAGATCAACTCTGGAAACACCATATATTTT.

The chain's CDR3 is CASSRSDSRNEKLFF. As DNA, the CDR3 is TGTGCCAGCAGCCGTTCAGACAGCCGGAATGAAAAACTGTTTTTT. The chain employs TRBV5-5 and TRBJ1-4; possible D gene TRBD1, 5 bases. Between the trimmed V and J ends, which lost 4 bases and 5 bases, there was a span of 15 bases. Germline CDR1 is SGHKS and CDR2 is YYEKEE (reference sequence). The CDR3 is 15 residues long.

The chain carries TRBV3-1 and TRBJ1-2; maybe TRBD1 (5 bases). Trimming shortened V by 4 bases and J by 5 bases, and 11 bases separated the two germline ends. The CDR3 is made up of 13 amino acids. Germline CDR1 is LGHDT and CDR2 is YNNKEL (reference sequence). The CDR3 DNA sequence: TGTGCCAGCAGCCCCACGGGGGTATATGGCTACACCTTC. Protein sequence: CASSPTGVYGYTF.

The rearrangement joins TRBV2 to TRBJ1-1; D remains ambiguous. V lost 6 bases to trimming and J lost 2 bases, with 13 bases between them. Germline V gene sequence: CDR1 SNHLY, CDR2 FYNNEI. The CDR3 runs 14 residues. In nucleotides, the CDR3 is TGTGCCAGCAGGTTGCGGACGGATAACACTGAAGCTTTCTTT. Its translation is CASRLRTDNTEAFF.

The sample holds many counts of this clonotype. CDR3 sequence reads: CASSYLYGYTF. The CDR3 DNA follows: TGTGCCAGCAGTTATTTGTATGGCTACACCTTC. This chain connects TRBV6-2 or TRBV6-3 to TRBJ1-2; unclear D gene. The CDR3 totals 11 residues. Trimming pared 3 bases from V and 5 bases from J, leaving 4 bases between. CDR1 is MNHEY and CDR2 is SVGEGT in the germline V gene.

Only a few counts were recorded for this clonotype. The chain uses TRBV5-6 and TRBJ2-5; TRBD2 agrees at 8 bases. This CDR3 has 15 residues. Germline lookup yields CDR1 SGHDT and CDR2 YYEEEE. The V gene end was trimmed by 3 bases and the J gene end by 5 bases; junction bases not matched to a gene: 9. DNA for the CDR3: TGTGCCAGCAGCTACCGGACTAGCAGAGAGGAGACCCAGTACTTC. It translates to CASSYRTSREETQYF.

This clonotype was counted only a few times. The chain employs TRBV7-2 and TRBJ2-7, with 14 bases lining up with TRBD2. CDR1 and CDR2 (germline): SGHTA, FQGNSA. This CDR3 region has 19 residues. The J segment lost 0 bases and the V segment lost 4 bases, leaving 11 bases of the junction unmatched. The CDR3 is CASSSRMRLAGGSSYEQYF. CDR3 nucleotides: TGTGCCAGCAGCTCTCGTATGAGACTAGCGGGGGGGAGCTCCTACGAGCAGTACTTC.

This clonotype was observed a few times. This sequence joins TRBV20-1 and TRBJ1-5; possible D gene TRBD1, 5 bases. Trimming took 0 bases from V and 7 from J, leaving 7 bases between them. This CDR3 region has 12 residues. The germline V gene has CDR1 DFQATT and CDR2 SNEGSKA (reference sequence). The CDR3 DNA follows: TGCAGTGCTAGAGAAGGGGTCCAGCCCCAGCATTTT. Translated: CSAREGVQPQHF.

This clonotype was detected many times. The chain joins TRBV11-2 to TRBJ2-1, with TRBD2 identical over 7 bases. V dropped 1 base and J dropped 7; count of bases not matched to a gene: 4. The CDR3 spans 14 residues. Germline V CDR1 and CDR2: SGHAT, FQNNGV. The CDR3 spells CASSLVGGRNEQFF. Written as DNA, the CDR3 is TGTGCCAGCAGCTTAGTGGGAGGGCGAAATGAGCAGTTCTTC.

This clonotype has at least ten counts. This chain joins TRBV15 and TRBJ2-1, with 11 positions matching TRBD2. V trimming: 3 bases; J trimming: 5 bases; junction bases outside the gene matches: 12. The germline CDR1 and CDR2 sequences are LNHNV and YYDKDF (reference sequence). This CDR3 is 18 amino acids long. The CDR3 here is CATSSFSPLAGEDNEQFF. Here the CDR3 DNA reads TGTGCCACCAGCAGCTTTTCCCCACTAGCGGGAGAGGACAATGAGCAGTTCTTC.

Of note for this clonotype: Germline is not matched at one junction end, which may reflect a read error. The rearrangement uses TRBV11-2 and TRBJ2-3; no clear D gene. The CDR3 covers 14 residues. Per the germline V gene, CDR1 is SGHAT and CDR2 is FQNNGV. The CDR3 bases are TGTACCAGCAGCTTACGTCGGAGCACAGATACGCAGTATTTT. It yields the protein CTSSLRRSTDTQYF. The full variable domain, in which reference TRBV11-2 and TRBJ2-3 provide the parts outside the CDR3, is EAGVAQSPRYKIIEKRQSVAFWCNPISGHATLYWYQQILGQGPKLLIQFQNNGVVDDSQLPKDRFSAERLKGVDSTLKIQPAKLEDSAVYLCTSSLRRSTDTQYFGPGTRLTVL.

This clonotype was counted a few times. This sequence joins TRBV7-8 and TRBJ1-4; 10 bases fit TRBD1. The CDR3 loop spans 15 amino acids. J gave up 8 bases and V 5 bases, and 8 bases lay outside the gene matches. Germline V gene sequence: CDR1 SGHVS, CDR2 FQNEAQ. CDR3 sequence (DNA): TGTGCCAGCAGCCCGGGACAGGGGCTCGGAGAAAAACTGTTTTTT. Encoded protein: CASSPGQGLGEKLFF.

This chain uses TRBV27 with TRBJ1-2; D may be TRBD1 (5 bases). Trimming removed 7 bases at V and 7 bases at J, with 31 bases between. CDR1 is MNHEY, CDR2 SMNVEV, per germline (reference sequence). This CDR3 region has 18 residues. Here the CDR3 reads CASTSYFRASDTMVGYTF. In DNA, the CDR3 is TGTGCCAGCACTTCTTACTTCAGGGCCTCTGATACTATGGTTGGCTACACCTTC.

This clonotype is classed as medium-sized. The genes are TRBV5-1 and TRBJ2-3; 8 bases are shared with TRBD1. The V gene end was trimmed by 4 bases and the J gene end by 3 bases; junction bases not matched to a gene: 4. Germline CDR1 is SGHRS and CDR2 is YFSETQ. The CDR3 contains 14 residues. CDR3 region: CASSRGQETDTQYF. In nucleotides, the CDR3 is TGCGCCAGCAGCCGGGGACAGGAGACAGATACGCAGTATTTT.